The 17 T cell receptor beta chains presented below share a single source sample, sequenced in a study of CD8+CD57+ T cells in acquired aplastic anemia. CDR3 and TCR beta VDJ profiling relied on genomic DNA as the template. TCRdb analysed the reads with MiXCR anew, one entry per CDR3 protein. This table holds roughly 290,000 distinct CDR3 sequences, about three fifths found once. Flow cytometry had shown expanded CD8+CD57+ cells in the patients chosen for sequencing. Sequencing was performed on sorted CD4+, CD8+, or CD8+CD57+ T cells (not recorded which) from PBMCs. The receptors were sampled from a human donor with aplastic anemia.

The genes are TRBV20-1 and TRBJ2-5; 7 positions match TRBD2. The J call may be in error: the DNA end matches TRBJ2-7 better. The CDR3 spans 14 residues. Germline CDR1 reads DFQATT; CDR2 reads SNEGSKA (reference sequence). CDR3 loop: CSASGLAELYEQYF. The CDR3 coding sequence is TGCAGTGCTAGTGGGCTAGCGGAACTCTACGAGCAGTACTTC.

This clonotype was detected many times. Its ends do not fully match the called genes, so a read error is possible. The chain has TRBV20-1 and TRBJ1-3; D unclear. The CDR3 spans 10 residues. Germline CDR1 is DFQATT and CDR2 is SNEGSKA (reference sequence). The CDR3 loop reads CSAQGSTIYF. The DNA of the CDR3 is TGCAGTGCCCAAGGAAGCACCATATATTTT.

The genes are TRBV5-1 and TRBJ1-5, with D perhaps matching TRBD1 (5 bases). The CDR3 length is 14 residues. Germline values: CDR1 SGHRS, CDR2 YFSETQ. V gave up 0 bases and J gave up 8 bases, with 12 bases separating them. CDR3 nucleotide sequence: TGCGCCAGCAGCTTGGAGGCAGGGAGTGAGCCCCAGCATTTT. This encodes CASSLEAGSEPQHF.

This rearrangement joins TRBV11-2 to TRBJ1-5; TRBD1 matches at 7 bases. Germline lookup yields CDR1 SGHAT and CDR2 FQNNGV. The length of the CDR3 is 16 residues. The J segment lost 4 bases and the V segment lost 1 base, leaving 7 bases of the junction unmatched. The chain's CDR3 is CASSLGPTGRNQPQHF. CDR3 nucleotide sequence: TGTGCCAGCAGCTTAGGACCGACAGGGAGAAATCAGCCCCAGCATTTT.

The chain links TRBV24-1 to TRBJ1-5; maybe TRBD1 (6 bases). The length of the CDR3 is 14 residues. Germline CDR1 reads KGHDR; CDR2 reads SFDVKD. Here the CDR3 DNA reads TGTGACACTCCCGGCCCAGGGGTTAATCAGCCCCAGCATTTT. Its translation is CDTPGPGVNQPQHF.

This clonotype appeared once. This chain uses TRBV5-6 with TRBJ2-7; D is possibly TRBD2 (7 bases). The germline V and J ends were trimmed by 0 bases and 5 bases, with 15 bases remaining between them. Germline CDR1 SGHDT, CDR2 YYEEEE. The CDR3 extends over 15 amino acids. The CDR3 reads CASSLAGGQTHEQYF. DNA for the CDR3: TGTGCCAGCAGCTTGGCCGGGGGGCAAACCCACGAGCAGTACTTC.

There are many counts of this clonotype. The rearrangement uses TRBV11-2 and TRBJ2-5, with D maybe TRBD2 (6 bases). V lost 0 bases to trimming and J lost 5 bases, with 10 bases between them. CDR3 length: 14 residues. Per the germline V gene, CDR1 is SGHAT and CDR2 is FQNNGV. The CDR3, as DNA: TGTGCCAGCAGCTTAGATGCAGGGAGGGAGACCCAGTACTTC. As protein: CASSLDAGRETQYF. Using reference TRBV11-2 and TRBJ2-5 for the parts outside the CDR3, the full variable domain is EAGVAQSPRYKIIEKRQSVAFWCNPISGHATLYWYQQILGQGPKLLIQFQNNGVVDDSQLPKDRFSAERLKGVDSTLKIQPAKLEDSAVYLCASSLDAGRETQYFGPGTRLLVL.

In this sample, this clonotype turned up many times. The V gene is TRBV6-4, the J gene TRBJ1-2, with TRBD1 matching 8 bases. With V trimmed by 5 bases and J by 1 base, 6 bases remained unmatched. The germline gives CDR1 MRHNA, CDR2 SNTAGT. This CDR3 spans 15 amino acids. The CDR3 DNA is TGTGCCAGCAGTCCCATGGGACAGGTTAACTATGGCTACACCTTC. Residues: CASSPMGQVNYGYTF.

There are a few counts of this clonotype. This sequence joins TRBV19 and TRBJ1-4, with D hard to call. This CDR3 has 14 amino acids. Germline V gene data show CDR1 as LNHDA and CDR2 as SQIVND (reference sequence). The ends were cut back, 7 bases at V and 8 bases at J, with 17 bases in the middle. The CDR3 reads CASNLGLAEEKLFF. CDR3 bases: TGTGCCAGTAATTTGGGCCTCGCGGAGGAAAAACTGTTTTTT. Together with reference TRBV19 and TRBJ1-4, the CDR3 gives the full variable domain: DGGITQSPKYLFRKEGQNVTLSCEQNLNHDAMYWYRQDPGQGLRLIYYSQIVNDFQKGDIAEGYSVSREKKESFPLTVTSAQKNPTAFYLCASNLGLAEEKLFFGSGTQLSVL.

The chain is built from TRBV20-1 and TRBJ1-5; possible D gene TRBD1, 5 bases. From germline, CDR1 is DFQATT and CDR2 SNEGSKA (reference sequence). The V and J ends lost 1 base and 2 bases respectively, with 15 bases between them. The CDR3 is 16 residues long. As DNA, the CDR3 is TGCAGTGCTAGAGTGCATGGGGCGGACGGCAATCAGCCCCAGCATTTT. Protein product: CSARVHGADGNQPQHF.

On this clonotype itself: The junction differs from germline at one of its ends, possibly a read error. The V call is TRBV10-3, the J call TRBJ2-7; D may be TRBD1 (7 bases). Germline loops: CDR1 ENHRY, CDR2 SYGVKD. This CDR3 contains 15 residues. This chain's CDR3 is CASSDSQGGDYEQYF. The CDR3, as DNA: TGTGCCAGCAGTGATTCGCAGGGGGGAGACTACGAGCAGTACTTC.

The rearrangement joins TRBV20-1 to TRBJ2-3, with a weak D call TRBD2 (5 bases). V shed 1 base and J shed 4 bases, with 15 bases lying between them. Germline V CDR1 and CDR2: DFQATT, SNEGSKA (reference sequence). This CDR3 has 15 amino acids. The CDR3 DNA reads TGCAGTGCTAGAGTGCTTGGACGGAGGTCAGATACGCAGTATTTT. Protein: CSARVLGRRSDTQYF.

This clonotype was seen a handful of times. This CDR3 reads CASSLVSVNYGYTF. The CDR3, as DNA: TGTGCCAGCAGCTTAGTATCGGTTAACTATGGCTACACCTTC. This chain links TRBV7-9 with TRBJ1-2; D unresolved. This CDR3 is built from 14 residues. Germline assignment: CDR1 SEHNR and CDR2 FQNEAQ (reference sequence). V was pared by 1 base and J by 1 base, with 7 bases between.

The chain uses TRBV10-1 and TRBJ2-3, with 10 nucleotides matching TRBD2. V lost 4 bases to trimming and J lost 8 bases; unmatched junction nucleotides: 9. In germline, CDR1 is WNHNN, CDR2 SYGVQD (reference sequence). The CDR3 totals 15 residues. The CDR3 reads CASSAKAGGPGTQYF. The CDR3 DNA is TGCGCCAGCAGTGCCAAAGCGGGGGGGCCGGGTACGCAGTATTTT.

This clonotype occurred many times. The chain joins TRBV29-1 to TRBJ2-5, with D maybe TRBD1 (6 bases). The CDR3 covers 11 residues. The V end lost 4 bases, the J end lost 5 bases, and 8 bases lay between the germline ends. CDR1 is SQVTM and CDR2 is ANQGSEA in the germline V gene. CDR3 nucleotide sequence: TGCAGCGTTGGACAGGTGGAGACCCAGTACTTC. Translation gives CSVGQVETQYF.

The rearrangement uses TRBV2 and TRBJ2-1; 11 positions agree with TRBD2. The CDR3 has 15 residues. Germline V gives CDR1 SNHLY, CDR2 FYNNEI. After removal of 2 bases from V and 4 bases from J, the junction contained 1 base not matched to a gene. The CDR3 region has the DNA TGTGCCAGCAGTGAAACTAGCGGGGGTTACAATGAGCAGTTCTTC. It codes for CASSETSGGYNEQFF.

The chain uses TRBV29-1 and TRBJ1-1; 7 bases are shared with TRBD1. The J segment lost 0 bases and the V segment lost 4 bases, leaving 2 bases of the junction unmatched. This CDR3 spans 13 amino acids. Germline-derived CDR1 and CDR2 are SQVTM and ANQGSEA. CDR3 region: CSVGQGLNTEAFF. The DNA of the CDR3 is TGCAGCGTTGGACAGGGCCTGAACACTGAAGCTTTCTTT.